The sequence of this TCR beta chain was determined in a study of cytomegalovirus exposure and HLA in healthy donors (dated by TCRdb to about 2017). Regarding the research as a whole: According to an earlier analysis of 587 of the donors, some 180 million T cells yielded roughly 110 million unique TCR beta sequences and approximately 300 Gb of sequence data. On average, over 200,000 unique TCR beta nucleotide sequences were sequenced per donor among some 420 genotyped donors of the cohort, with roughly 20% of those sequences being non-productive. A later genetic analysis took genome-wide SNP genotypes for about 55% of the roughly 670 donors and used that subset as a discovery cohort. Rather than using new phenotypic data, the later analysis identified candidate immune exposures from TCR beta sequences and from how often those sequences occurred across donors. Roughly 5 DR-DQ haplotypes were treated as single units for association and clustering because of strong linkage in the cohort. The number of donors typed differed by locus, with 629-630 for A, B, C, DRB1 and DQB1, 522 for DQA1, 600 to 610 for DPA1, and around 460 for DPB1. Of the approximately 400 genotyped donors, roughly 85% fell in the genetic ancestry cluster associated with self-reported Caucasian donors. A later analysis re-analyzed previously published TCR beta repertoires from about 730 donors and added high-resolution HLA genotyping to study TCR occurrence patterns. The aim of the study was to test whether cataloging public T cell receptors could identify signatures of past pathogen exposure. The study used immunosequencing to profile the T cell repertoires of 670 or so subjects and linked those repertoires to cytomegalovirus serostatus. Roughly 320 gigabases of sequencing data and around 85 million unique TCR sequences made up an early release that covered around 640 HLA-typed donors. An earlier analysis of 500 to 750 of the donors applied high-throughput TCR beta sequencing to assess whether each TCR beta V gene segment acted as functional or pseudogenic. Every discovery cohort repertoire had been produced on one sequencing platform. HLA typing included class I and class II loci at four-digit resolution. Donor age, sex, ethnicity and CMV serostatus were collected together with the repertoire data. Along with the approximately 700-subject first cohort, a separate validation cohort of around 120 different subjects was used. The study combined high-throughput TCR immunosequencing, statistical association of individual TCRs with disease status, and machine learning to predict cytomegalovirus infection status. What the research found in general, with its limitations: According to a later genetic analysis, donors in an Asian-associated ancestry cluster had fewer N-insertions in productive TCRs than the approximately 690-donor mean. V-gene and J-gene trimming of TCR beta chains was associated with a missense DCLRE1C variant in a later genetic analysis, and the association was replicated in an independent cohort. It was suggested by the authors that the approach could potentially be generalized to other disease states and immunological phenotypes. The 87-base-pair reads could not distinguish some IMGT-functional V segments, including TRBV6-2 and TRBV6-3, so those segments were excluded. Most CMV-associated TCR beta chains appeared to be HLA-restricted in a later analysis, and the HLA associations seemed to be driven largely by CMV exposure. Broadly in line with IMGT annotations, most TCR beta V segments showed up in productive rearrangements about 87% or about 30% of the time in an earlier analysis of 450 to 750 of the donors. A later analysis found that TCR association rates varied across HLA loci, with DRB1 alleles showing the most associated TCRs and HLA-C alleles the fewest. Correlated functional status among segregating V segments might reflect linkage disequilibrium, but an unknown experimental factor could not be ruled out. A few of the identified cytomegalovirus-associated TCR beta chains were confirmed in vitro to be specific for cytomegalovirus antigens. Sequencing depth was assumed to be roughly uniform across donors in the presence/absence analyses, though that assumption may not hold. In a later analysis, some 17,000 TCR beta sequences were associated with specific HLA alleles at a false discovery rate of 0.05. Several of the top co-occurrence clusters appeared to be linked to parvovirus B19, influenza, CMV and Epstein-Barr virus, according to a later analysis. In a later analysis, HLA-associated TCR beta chains were found to be more clonally expanded and to have lower generation probabilities than equally common non-associated chains. Because counts were too low, roughly 16 rarely observed V segments, including chromosome 9 orphons, were left out of the earlier analysis of 500 to 750 of the donors. The only immune exposure information available for the cohort was CMV serostatus. The study gave a list of 150 to 200 TCR beta chains associated with cytomegalovirus. The sequencing pipeline was judged likely to have produced a cluster of highly shared sequence variants as a technical artifact. When HLA alleles, especially DR and DQ, strongly co-occurred, attributing TCR associations to individual alleles was difficult. A further reported finding was that TCR beta sequences accurately predicted the HLA-A and HLA-B alleles for most subjects in the first cohort. Cytomegalovirus status was reported to be diagnosed by the classifier with high specificity and sensitivity in both the original and validation cohorts. Most TCR sequences were observed very rarely across donors, whereas some public TCRs were present in many individuals. HLA typing was unavailable for some donors at each locus, so association tests used only the typed subset. In this cohort, only TCR beta chains were sequenced, and detectable features were limited by the absence of alpha or paired-chain data.

Remarks on this clone: Its antigen is currently not known. No clone much larger than this one lies a single base away; base qualities are absent.

In total, roughly 670 healthy bone marrow donors made up the cohort. At the time of sampling, every cohort member was nominally healthy, though immune exposures that went unrecorded were likely present. The donor tested CMV seropositive and was one of the 289 seropositive cohort members. Each donor provided a peripheral blood sample, and peripheral blood mononuclear cells were used for TCR beta sequencing. The Qiagen DNeasy Blood Extraction Kit was used to extract genomic DNA from the blood cell samples. V is trimmed back by 4 bases and J by 3 bases, and the junction contains 0 bases that no gene match accounts for. CDR1 and CDR2 are read off the germline V gene as MNHNS and SASEGT. Taken from cysteine to phenylalanine, the CDR3 has 12 residues. The retained sequence is limited to the CDR3, 36 bases, with the frame set at the first base. Library preparation was by the immunoSEQ multiplex PCR assay. For the multiplex PCR, a mixture combining 60 forward primers for TCR Vbeta segments and 13 reverse primers for TCR Jbeta segments was used. The CDR3 region of rearranged TCR beta genes was amplified from genomic DNA with a multiplex PCR assay. The Illumina HiSeq System was used to sequence the amplified TCR beta libraries as 87-base-pair reads. The study's own analysis went as follows. A later analysis counted 75 million to 100 million unique TCR beta chains across the approximately 700 repertoires, and roughly 9.9 million of these chains were shared by at least two donors. A nearest-neighbor algorithm error-corrected the raw reads and collapsed the reads into unique sequences, merging closely related sequences to remove PCR and sequencing errors. To assign V, D and J gene segments, CDR3 sequences were aligned to IMGT reference sequences. Each retained sequence needed at least a six-nucleotide match to both a V gene segment and a J gene segment. Rearrangements were classified as productive when the CDR3 lacked stop codons and remained in frame with V and J, and all other rearrangements were classified as non-productive. CDR3 was defined by IMGT convention, running from the second conserved V-encoded cysteine to the conserved J-encoded phenylalanine. In an earlier analysis of approximately 500 of the donors, sequences lacking an unambiguous match to a single V gene segment were excluded. In an earlier analysis of around 600 of the donors, V segments were called functional above 56.7% productive rearrangements and were called segregating when the between-donor standard deviation exceeded 5%. A statistical classification framework was built for diagnosing cytomegalovirus status from the catalog of TCR beta chain sequences. In a later analysis, TCR nucleotide sequences were compared against IMGT/GENE-DB human TR gene sequences so that V and J genes could be assigned. Using the TCRdist pipeline, a later analysis assigned CDR3 sequences along with most-parsimonious VDJ recombination scenarios. In a later analysis, every TCR beta chain was defined by the combination of its CDR3 amino acid sequence and its V-gene family, and reads without a unique V-gene family were dropped. In a later analysis, 450 to 600 highly shared, low-generation-probability nucleotide sequences were removed to address suspected cross-contamination and a sequencing artifact. For each public chain, a later analysis derived a clonal expansion index from normalized ranks of inferred template counts within each repertoire. In a later analysis, generation probabilities were computed with a VDJ recombination model fitted to out-of-frame rearrangements, and the resulting probabilities were checked against IGoR. A later analysis scored TCR-TCR, TCR-HLA and TCR-CMV co-occurrence with hypergeometric tests, applying a repertoire-size bias correction to TCR pairs. False discovery rates were estimated in a later analysis by permuting HLA or CMV assignments 20 times. In a later analysis, co-occurring TCRs were grouped using DBSCAN, and TCRdist sequence similarity was added for clustering within HLA-allele-positive subsets. For co-occurrence clustering, repertoires with fewer than 30,000 or more than 120,000 public chains were excluded, along with five or six repertoires with anomalous nucleotide sharing. TCRdb's version of the immuneACCESS table is confined to in-frame rearrangements and falls short of the full clone set. An unresolved V gene accounts for under half of the shortfall where checked; the remainder is of unknown origin. V, J and clone size were drawn from that table, and D and trimming were deduced from the DNA. This sample lists roughly 190,000 clones; approximately 88% were detected once. 2% to 3% of the sample belongs to the ten largest clones.

Sequencing was done on a sample of PBMCs. This TCR was sampled from a woman in her fifties or sixties in good health and CMV-seropositive. Rearrangement joined TRBV6-1 to TRBJ2-7; 7 of the junction bases match TRBD1. This receptor has the CDR3 CASSGQGYEQYF. The sequenced DNA: TGTGCCAGCAGTGGACAGGGCTACGAGCAGTACTTC.